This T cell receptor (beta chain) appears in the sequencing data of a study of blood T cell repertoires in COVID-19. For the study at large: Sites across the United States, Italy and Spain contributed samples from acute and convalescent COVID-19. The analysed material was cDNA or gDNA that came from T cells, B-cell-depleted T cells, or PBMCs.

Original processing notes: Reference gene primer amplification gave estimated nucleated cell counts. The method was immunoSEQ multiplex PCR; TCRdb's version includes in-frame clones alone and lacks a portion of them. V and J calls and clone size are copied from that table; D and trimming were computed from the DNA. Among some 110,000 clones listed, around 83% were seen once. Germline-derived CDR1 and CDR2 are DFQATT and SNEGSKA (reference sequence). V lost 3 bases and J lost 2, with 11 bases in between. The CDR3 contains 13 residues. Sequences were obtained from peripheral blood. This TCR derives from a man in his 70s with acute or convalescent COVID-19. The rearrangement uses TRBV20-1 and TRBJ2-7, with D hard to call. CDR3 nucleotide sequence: TGCAGTGCTAGTTCCGGGTCCGCCTACGAGCAGTACTTC. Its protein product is CSASSGSAYEQYF.